Shown below are 16 T cell receptor beta chains from a single sample sequenced in a study of T-cell reconstitution after alpha-beta-depleted transplantation in children (TCRdb year 2016). Libraries came from PCR. Instrument used: Illumina HiSeq 2500. TCR libraries were prepared with molecular barcoding, using unique molecular identifiers to normalize TCRbeta repertoire quantification. TCRdb took the public reads, trimmed them with fastp at Q25, ran MiXCR for clone calling and kept in-frame beta chains. Each entry is one CDR3 protein sequence, shown with its most common DNA and genes. The sample records over 70,000 distinct CDR3 sequences, 12% of which are singletons. The biggest ten clones account for approximately 14% of the sample. The specimen comprised PBMCs from the stem cell graft donor, sampled from the stem cell graft. These receptors were obtained from a human donor who donated a stem cell graft to a child with inherited bone marrow failure.

CDR3 sequence: CASSFTGSMNTEAFF. CDR3 nucleotide sequence: TGTGCCAGCAGTTTCACGGGAAGTATGAACACTGAAGCTTTCTTT. The chain recombines TRBV12-3 or TRBV12-4 with TRBJ1-1; D unresolved. The ends were cut back, 3 bases at V and 0 bases at J, with 11 bases in the middle. The CDR3 contains 15 residues.

The table lists this clonotype with many counts. The chain uses TRBV5-1 and TRBJ2-5; 12 bases agree with TRBD1. Per the germline V gene, CDR1 is SGHRS and CDR2 is YFSETQ. J gave up 5 bases and V 3 bases, and 2 bases lay outside the gene matches. The CDR3 is made up of 14 amino acids. The CDR3 DNA is TGCGCCAGCAGCTGGGACAGGGGGCAGGAGACCCAGTACTTC. Protein product: CASSWDRGQETQYF.

This clonotype has only a few counts. The chain recombines TRBV18 with TRBJ2-2; D is unclear. The V and J ends lost 1 base and 6 bases respectively, with 9 bases between them. Germline V lookup: CDR1 KGHSH, CDR2 LQKENI. The CDR3 consists of 14 residues. Here the CDR3 DNA reads TGTGCCAGCTCACCACAAGCAAGCGCCGGGGAGCTGTTTTTT. Its translation: CASSPQASAGELFF.

The sample holds many counts of this clonotype. The chain uses TRBV5-1 and TRBJ1-3; D is perhaps TRBD1 (6 bases). The length of the CDR3 is 16 residues. CDR1 is SGHRS and CDR2 is YFSETQ in the germline V gene. V was pared by 4 bases and J by 0 bases, with 14 bases between. The CDR3 DNA reads TGCGCCAGCAGCCGGGGGGCGGCGGACTCTGGAAACACCATATATTTT. This translates into CASSRGAADSGNTIYF.

In its sample, this clonotype was seen many times. CDR3 sequence reads: CASMGTGVLGSYEQYF. The CDR3 DNA follows: TGTGCCAGCATGGGGACAGGGGTCCTTGGGTCGTACGAGCAGTACTTC. The rearrangement links TRBV6-5 to TRBJ2-7; 10 bases are shared with TRBD1. Germline loops: CDR1 MNHEY, CDR2 SVGAGI. This CDR3 has 16 residues. J gave up 4 bases and V 7 bases, and 13 bases lay outside the gene matches.

This clonotype counts as medium-sized (0.01 to 0.1%). The J gene is TRBJ1-1, the V gene TRBV2; no clear D. CDR1 and CDR2 from the germline V gene are SNHLY and FYNNEI. The CDR3 length is 12 residues. Trimming cost V 6 bases and J 5 bases, with 10 bases left between them. The CDR3 here is CASRLGRTEAFF. CDR3 in DNA: TGTGCCAGCAGGCTAGGGAGGACTGAAGCTTTCTTT.

This clonotype was detected many times. This rearrangement joins TRBV7-2 to TRBJ1-2; D is unresolved. The ends were cut back, 4 bases at V and 8 bases at J, with 17 bases in the middle. CDR3 length equals 14 residues. Germline V gene data show CDR1 as SGHTA and CDR2 as FQGNSA. CDR3 loop: CASSSQPRSYGYTF. The DNA for the CDR3 is TGTGCCAGCAGCTCACAGCCCCGAAGCTACGGCTACACCTTC.

This clonotype has a count of ten or more. This chain links TRBV12-3 or TRBV12-4 with TRBJ2-7; possible D gene TRBD2, 5 bases. V was shortened by 3 bases and J by 1 base, with 10 bases between the two germline ends. The CDR3 totals 14 residues. CDR3 sequence reads: CASSFGGPSYEQYF. In DNA form, the CDR3 reads TGTGCCAGCAGTTTCGGCGGGCCATCCTACGAGCAGTACTTC.

This clonotype has only a few counts. This chain connects TRBV20-1 to TRBJ2-1; 8 bases agree with TRBD2. Germline loops: CDR1 DFQATT, CDR2 SNEGSKA (reference sequence). V shed 1 base, J shed 8 bases, and the junction held 13 bases outside the gene matches. This CDR3 is built from 16 residues. Written as DNA, the CDR3 is TGCAGTGCTAGAGCCGAGAAGCGGGAGAAGGTTGATGAGCAGTTCTTC. Protein: CSARAEKREKVDEQFF.

Many counts were recorded for this clonotype. The chain links TRBV4-3 to TRBJ2-3; TRBD2 matches 8 bases. This CDR3 is built from 15 residues. Trimming removed 1 base from V and 3 bases from J; junction bases left unmatched: 3. Germline assignment: CDR1 LGHNA and CDR2 YSLEER. CDR3 in DNA: TGCGCCAGCAGCCAAGCCGGGGGGGCTACAGATACGCAGTATTTT. It encodes CASSQAGGATDTQYF.

This clonotype was observed at least ten times. J is TRBJ1-6 and V is TRBV11-2; a weak D match, TRBD1 (5 bases). Trimming left V 5 bases short and J 9 bases short, with 23 bases between. Germline CDR1 SGHAT, CDR2 FQNNGV. The CDR3 is 17 amino acids. For the CDR3, the DNA is TGTGCCAGCAGCCCGAGGTTGGCAGGGCGGGACGGTTCACCCCTCCACTTT. Translation gives CASSPRLAGRDGSPLHF.

This clonotype was counted ten times or more. V usage is TRBV12-3 or TRBV12-4 and J usage is TRBJ1-4, with D unresolved. This CDR3 spans 13 amino acids. Between the trimmed V and J ends, which lost 3 bases and 6 bases, there was a span of 8 bases. The CDR3 protein is CASSLDGDEKLFF. The CDR3 DNA reads TGTGCCAGCAGTTTGGACGGCGATGAAAAACTGTTTTTT.

In this sample, this clonotype turned up a few times. One junction end does not reproduce the germline sequence, and a read error may be involved. The chain uses TRBV7-7 and TRBJ2-7; D is undetermined. CDR1 is SSHAT and CDR2 is FNYEAQ in the germline V gene (reference sequence). The CDR3 covers 14 residues. The CDR3 nucleotides read TGTGCTAGCAGCTTAGCCGCAGGTCCTTACGAGCAGTACTTC. It yields the protein CASSLAAGPYEQYF.

This clonotype showed up many times. J is TRBJ1-5 and V is TRBV12-3 or TRBV12-4; no reliable D call. CDR3 length equals 13 residues. The V end was cut by 1 base, the J end by 5 bases, with 6 bases between. The CDR3 reads CASSLGGDQPQHF. As DNA, the CDR3 is TGTGCCAGCAGTTTAGGAGGCGATCAGCCCCAGCATTTT.

Ten or more counts support this clonotype. V gene TRBV28 combines with J gene TRBJ2-7, with 10 bases matching TRBD2. The CDR3 has 14 residues. Germline CDR1 MDHEN, CDR2 SYDVKM. Trimming at V came to 6 bases and at J to 6 bases, leaving 8 bases not matched to a gene. The CDR3 nucleotides are TGTGCCAGCAGCATCTCTAGCGGGAGCTTCGAGCAGTACTTC. It encodes CASSISSGSFEQYF.

This clonotype has just a few counts. The V gene is TRBV20-1, the J gene TRBJ2-5; D is possibly TRBD1 or TRBD2 (6 bases each). This CDR3 spans 15 amino acids. V was cut by 4 bases and J by 0 bases, with 15 bases left in between. CDR1 is DFQATT and CDR2 is SNEGSKA in the germline V gene (reference sequence). The chain's CDR3 is CSANKGGSYQETQYF. CDR3 nucleotide sequence: TGCAGTGCTAACAAAGGGGGGTCCTACCAAGAGACCCAGTACTTC.